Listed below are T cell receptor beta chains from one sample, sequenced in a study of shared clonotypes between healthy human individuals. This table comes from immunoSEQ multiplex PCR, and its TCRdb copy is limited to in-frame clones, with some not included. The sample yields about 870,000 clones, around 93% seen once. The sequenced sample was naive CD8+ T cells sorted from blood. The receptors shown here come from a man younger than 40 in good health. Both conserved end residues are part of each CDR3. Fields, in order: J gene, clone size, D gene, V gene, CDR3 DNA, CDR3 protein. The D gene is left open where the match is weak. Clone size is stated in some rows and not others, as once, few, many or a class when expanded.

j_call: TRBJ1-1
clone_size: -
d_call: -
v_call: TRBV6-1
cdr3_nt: TGTGCCAGCAGTCCACAGGGATGGGACACTGAAGCTTTCTTT
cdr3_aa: CASSPQGWDTEAFF

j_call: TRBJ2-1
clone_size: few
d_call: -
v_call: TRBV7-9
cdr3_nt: TGTGCCACCCAGCACGGGAGTATTAATGAGCAGTTCTTC
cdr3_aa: CATQHGSINEQFF

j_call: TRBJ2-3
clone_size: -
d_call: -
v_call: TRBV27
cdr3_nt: TGTGCCAGCAGTTTATTTTCTTACACAGATACGCAGTATTTT
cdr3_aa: CASSLFSYTDTQYF

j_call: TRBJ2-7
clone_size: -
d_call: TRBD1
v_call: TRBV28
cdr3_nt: TGTGCCACCCGACAGGGCTACGAGCAGTACTTC
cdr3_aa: CATRQGYEQYF

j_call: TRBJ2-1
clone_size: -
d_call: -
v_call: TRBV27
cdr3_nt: TGTGCCAGCCGTAGCGGCCTCTCATCCTACAATGAGCAGTTCTTC
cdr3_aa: CASRSGLSSYNEQFF

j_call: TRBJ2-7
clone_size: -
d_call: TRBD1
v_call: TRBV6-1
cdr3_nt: TGTGCCAGCAGAGACAGGGCGAGCTCCTACGAGCAGTACTTC
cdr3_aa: CASRDRASSYEQYF

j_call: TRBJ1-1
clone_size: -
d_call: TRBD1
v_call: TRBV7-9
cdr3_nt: TGTGCCAGCAGCCTGGACAGGGGTCCCACTGAAGCTTTCTTT
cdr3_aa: CASSLDRGPTEAFF

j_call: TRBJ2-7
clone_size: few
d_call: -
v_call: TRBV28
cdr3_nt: TGTGCCAGCGAGAACAGACCCTACGAGCAGTACTTC
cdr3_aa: CASENRPYEQYF

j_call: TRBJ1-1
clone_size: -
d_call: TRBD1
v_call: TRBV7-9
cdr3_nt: TGTGCCAGCAGCTCTCTGGAGGGGGCTGGGACTGAAGCTTTCTTT
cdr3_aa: CASSSLEGAGTEAFF

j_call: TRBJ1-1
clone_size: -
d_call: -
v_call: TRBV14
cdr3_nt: TGTGCCAGCAGCCAAGTATCTGTTATCACTGAAGCTTTCTTT
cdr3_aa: CASSQVSVITEAFF

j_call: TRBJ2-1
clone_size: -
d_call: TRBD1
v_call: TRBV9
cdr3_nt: TGTGCCAGCAGCCCCCGGGCCGGGACAGGGTTCGGCGATGAGCAGTTCTTC
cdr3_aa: CASSPRAGTGFGDEQFF

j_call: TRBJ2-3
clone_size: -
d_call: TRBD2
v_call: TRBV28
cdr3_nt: TGTGCCAGCAGTGCAGGACTAGCGGGAGGAGGGGGCAGGGATACGCAGTATTTT
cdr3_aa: CASSAGLAGGGGRDTQYF

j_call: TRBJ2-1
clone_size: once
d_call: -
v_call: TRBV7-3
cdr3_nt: TGTGCCAGCAGCTTACTGACTACGACTGAGCAGTTCTTC
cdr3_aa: CASSLLTTTEQFF

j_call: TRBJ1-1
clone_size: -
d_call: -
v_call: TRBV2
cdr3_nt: TGTGCCAGAAGTGTGGCCGCTCAGGGGAACACTGAAGCTTTCTTT
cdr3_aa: CARSVAAQGNTEAFF

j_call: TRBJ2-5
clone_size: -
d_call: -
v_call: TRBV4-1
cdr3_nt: TGCGCCAGCAGCCAAGTCGATACTAGCAAGTACCAAGAGACCCAGTACTTC
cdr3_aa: CASSQVDTSKYQETQYF

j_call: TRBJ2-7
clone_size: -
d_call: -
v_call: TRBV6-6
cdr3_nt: TGTGCCAGCAGTTATGCAGGTTCCTACGAGCAGTACTTC
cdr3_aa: CASSYAGSYEQYF

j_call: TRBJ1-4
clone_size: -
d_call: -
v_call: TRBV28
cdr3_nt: TGTGCCAGCAGTCCCCTTCCCGAGGAAAAACTGTTTTTT
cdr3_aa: CASSPLPEEKLFF

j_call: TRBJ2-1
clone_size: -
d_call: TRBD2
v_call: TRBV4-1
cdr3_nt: TGCGCCAGCAGCCAAGGACTAGCGGCCAGAAATGAGCAGTTCTTC
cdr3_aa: CASSQGLAARNEQFF

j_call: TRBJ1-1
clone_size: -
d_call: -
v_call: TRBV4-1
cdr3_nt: TGCGCCAGCAGCCCCATGAGGGGGGACACTGAAGCTTTCTTT
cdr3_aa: CASSPMRGDTEAFF

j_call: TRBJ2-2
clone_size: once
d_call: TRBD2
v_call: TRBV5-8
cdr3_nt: TGTGCCGTGAGGACGGGAGGCCTTCTTGGGGGCACCGGGGAGCTGTTTTTT
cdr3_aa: CAVRTGGLLGGTGELFF

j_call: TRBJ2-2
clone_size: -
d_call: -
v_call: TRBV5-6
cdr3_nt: TGTGCCAGCAGCTTGGGGGAGACCGGGGAGCTGTTTTTT
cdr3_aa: CASSLGETGELFF

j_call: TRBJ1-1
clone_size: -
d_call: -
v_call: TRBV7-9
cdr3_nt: TGTGCCAGCAGCTTAGTGGGGAGAGGGGGTTTGAACACTGAAGCTTTCTTT
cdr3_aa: CASSLVGRGGLNTEAFF

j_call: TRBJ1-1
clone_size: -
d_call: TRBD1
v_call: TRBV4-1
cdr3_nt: TGCGCCAGCAGCCAAACGGGACAGGGGCCTGAAGCTTTCTTT
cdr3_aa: CASSQTGQGPEAFF

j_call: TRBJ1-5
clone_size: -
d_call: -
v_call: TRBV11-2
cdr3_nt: TGTGCCAGCAGCCCCGGGGGGCTCGGCAATCAGCCCCAGCATTTT
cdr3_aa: CASSPGGLGNQPQHF

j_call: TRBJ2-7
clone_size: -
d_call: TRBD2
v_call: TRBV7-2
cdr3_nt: TGTGCCAGCAGCCTAGGGACTAGCGGGACCGGCGAGCAGTACTTC
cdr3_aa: CASSLGTSGTGEQYF

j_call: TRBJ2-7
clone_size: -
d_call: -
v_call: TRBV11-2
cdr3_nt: TGTGCCAGCAGCATGGGAGGGGGCTCCTACGAGCAGTACTTC
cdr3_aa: CASSMGGGSYEQYF

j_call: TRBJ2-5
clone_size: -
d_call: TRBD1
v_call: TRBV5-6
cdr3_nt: TGTGCCAGCAGCTTGAAAACAGGGGGATCGGGAGAGACCCAGTACTTC
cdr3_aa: CASSLKTGGSGETQYF

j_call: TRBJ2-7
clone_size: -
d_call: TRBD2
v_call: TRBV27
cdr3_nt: TGTGCCAGCAGTTTTAGAAGCTTGATCGGACTAGCGGGAGGAATTGGTTACGAGCAGTACTTC
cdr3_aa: CASSFRSLIGLAGGIGYEQYF

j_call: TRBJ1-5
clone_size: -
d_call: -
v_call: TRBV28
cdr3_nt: TGTGCCAGCAGTTTCAGTAGCAATCAGCCCCAGCATTTT
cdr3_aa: CASSFSSNQPQHF

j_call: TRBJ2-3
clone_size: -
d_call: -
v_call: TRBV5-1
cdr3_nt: TGCGCCAGCACCCTCGCCGGGCACGATACGCAGTATTTT
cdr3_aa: CASTLAGHDTQYF

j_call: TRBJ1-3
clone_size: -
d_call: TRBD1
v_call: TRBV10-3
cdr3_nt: TGTGCCATCAGCCCTACCCGGGACAGGGTTGCTGGAAACACCATATATTTT
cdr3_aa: CAISPTRDRVAGNTIYF

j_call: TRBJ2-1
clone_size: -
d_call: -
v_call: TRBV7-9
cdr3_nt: TGTGCCAGCAGCTCTATAGCCTCCTACAATGAGCAGTTCTTC
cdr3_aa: CASSSIASYNEQFF

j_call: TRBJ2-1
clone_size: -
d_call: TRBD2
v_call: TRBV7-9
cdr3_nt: TGTGCCAGCAGCCTTTCCGCCGGGACTAGCGGAAACAATGAGCAGTTCTTC
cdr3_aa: CASSLSAGTSGNNEQFF

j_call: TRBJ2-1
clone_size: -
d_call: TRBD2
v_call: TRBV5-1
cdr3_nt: TGCGCCAGCAGCTTGGCAGGTAGCGGGAGTTACAATGAGCAGTTCTTC
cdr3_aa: CASSLAGSGSYNEQFF

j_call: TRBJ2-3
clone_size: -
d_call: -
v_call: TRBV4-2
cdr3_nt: TGTGCCAGCAGCCAAGATGGCTCATCTAGCACAGATACGCAGTATTTT
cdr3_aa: CASSQDGSSSTDTQYF

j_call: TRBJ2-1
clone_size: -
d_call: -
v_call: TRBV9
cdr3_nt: TGTGCCAGCAGCGAGGAAGGGGGGACAGCAAACAATGAGCAGTTCTTC
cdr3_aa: CASSEEGGTANNEQFF

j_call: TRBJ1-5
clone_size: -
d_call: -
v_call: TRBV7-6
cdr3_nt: TGTGCCAGCAGCCTCACGGAGGAGAATCAGCCCCAGCATTTT
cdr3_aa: CASSLTEENQPQHF